A single sample is the source of the 24 T cell receptor beta chains below, sequenced in a study of T cells in Graves' hyperthyroidism and ophthalmopathy (dated by TCRdb to between 2018 and 2021). Libraries were built with multiplex PCR. This sample was sequenced with an Illumina HiSeq 2000. Amplification of TCR beta CDR3 regions was carried out from RNA transcripts. A first-round RT-PCR of the TCR CDR3 used the HTBI primer set with the Qiagen OneStep RT-PCR kit. TCRdb itself trimmed the public reads at Q25 with fastp, ran MiXCR and retained productive beta chains. Rows are combined by CDR3 protein, so each entry shows the most common genes and DNA. This sample lists 450,000 to 550,000 distinct CDR3 sequences; around a quarter were detected once. The ten largest clones capture about 11% of the sample. The sequenced sample was blood. The receptors here all came from a woman in her thirties with Graves' ophthalmopathy.

This clonotype was counted many times. V and J are TRBV7-2 and TRBJ1-3; D uncertain. Germline CDR1 and CDR2: SGHTA and FQGNSA. This CDR3 spans 14 amino acids. The V gene lost 5 bases and the J gene lost 2 bases, with 10 bases spanning the gap. CDR3 in amino acids: CASSPQVTGNTIYF. The CDR3 DNA is TGTGCCAGCAGCCCCCAGGTCACTGGAAACACCATATATTTT.

At least ten counts were recorded for this clonotype. V is TRBV20-1 and J is TRBJ2-5; 9 bases are a match to TRBD2. V was pared by 0 bases and J by 5 bases, with 13 bases of the junction left unmatched. The CDR3 has 17 amino acids. From germline, CDR1 is DFQATT and CDR2 SNEGSKA (reference sequence). The chain's CDR3 is CSARDQAGGLDRETQYF. The CDR3 nucleotides are TGCAGTGCTAGAGATCAAGCGGGGGGCCTGGATAGGGAGACCCAGTACTTC.

The rearrangement joins TRBV20-1 to TRBJ1-2; tentative D call: TRBD1 (6 bases). V was pared by 0 bases and J by 8 bases, with 19 bases between. The CDR3 loop spans 15 amino acids. Germline loops: CDR1 DFQATT, CDR2 SNEGSKA (reference sequence). Written as DNA, the CDR3 is TGCAGTGCTAGAGATGGGGGGGGGCGAATGAGAGGCTACACCTTC. It translates to CSARDGGGRMRGYTF.

This clonotype was detected ten times or more. The CDR3 is CASKGLASTYEQYF. For the CDR3, the DNA is TGTGCCAGCAAGGGCCTAGCGTCGACCTACGAGCAGTACTTC. The chain is built from TRBV2 and TRBJ2-7; maybe TRBD2 (6 bases). V lost 7 bases to trimming and J lost 2 bases, with 15 bases between them. This CDR3 has 14 amino acids. CDR1 and CDR2 (germline): SNHLY, FYNNEI.

This clonotype was observed a few times. This may stem from a read error, because a much larger clone lies one nucleotide away. The V gene is TRBV7-2, the J gene TRBJ2-7, with 9 positions matching TRBD2. The germline CDR1 and CDR2 sequences are SGHTA and FQGNSA. CDR3 size: 16 residues. Trimming cost V 0 bases and J 3 bases; bases outside gene matches: 6. Written as DNA, the CDR3 is TGTGCCAGCAGCTTAGCGGGTATGACTAGCGGCTACGAGCAGTACTTC. Translating it yields CASSLAGMTSGYEQYF.

The CDR3 loop is CASSFGGEFYGYTF. In DNA form, the CDR3 reads TGTGCCAGCAGTTTTGGGGGCGAATTCTATGGCTACACCTTC. The V and J genes are TRBV28 and TRBJ1-2; possible D gene TRBD1, 6 bases. Looked up from germline, CDR1 is MDHEN and CDR2 is SYDVKM. The CDR3 is 14 amino acids. V dropped 3 bases and J dropped 4 bases, with 12 bases sitting between them.

Many counts were recorded for this clonotype. This sequence joins TRBV20-1 and TRBJ1-1; a weak D match, TRBD1 (6 bases). The CDR3 has 14 residues. Germline CDR1 reads DFQATT; CDR2 reads SNEGSKA (reference sequence). V dropped 8 bases and J dropped 3 bases, with 19 bases sitting between them. The CDR3 coding sequence is TGCAGTCCGACGCCCCAGGGGTTCGACACTGAAGCTTTCTTT. Amino acids: CSPTPQGFDTEAFF.

This clonotype was detected ten times or more. The V and J genes are TRBV3-1 and TRBJ2-2; a weak D match, TRBD1 (6 bases). Germline V gene data show CDR1 as LGHDT and CDR2 as YNNKEL (reference sequence). This CDR3 is built from 14 residues. Trimming stripped 1 base from V and 9 bases from J, with 12 bases between. CDR3 region: CASSQVRGGRELFF. In nucleotides, the CDR3 is TGTGCCAGCAGCCAAGTACGTGGGGGCCGGGAGCTGTTTTTT.

The chain carries TRBV4-1 and TRBJ1-1; possible D gene TRBD1, 6 bases. The CDR3 sequence is 13 residues long. Trimming shortened V by 10 bases and J by 3 bases, and 15 bases separated the two germline ends. Looked up from germline, CDR1 is MGHRA and CDR2 is YSYEKL. CDR3 in DNA: TGCGCCACAGGGGCGCGAGGTGACACTGAAGCTTTCTTT. Its protein is CATGARGDTEAFF.

This clonotype has a count of ten or more. The V call is TRBV11-2, the J call TRBJ1-1; tentative D call: TRBD1 (6 bases). Trimming removed 5 bases at V and 6 bases at J, with 16 bases between. This CDR3 has 14 amino acids. Germline V gene lookup returns CDR1 SGHAT and CDR2 FQNNGV. DNA of the CDR3: TGTGCCAGCAGCCCCATTCAGGGGAGCCCTGAAGCTTTCTTT. Amino acids: CASSPIQGSPEAFF.

This clonotype has just a few counts. The chain links TRBV7-2 to TRBJ1-6, with a possible D match to TRBD1 (5 bases). The CDR3 length is 14 residues. Germline V CDR1 and CDR2: SGHTA, FQGNSA. Trimming cost V 3 bases and J 10 bases, with 13 bases left between them. CDR3 sequence: CASSFGLRVSPLHF. The CDR3 nucleotides read TGTGCCAGCAGCTTCGGTCTCAGGGTATCACCCCTCCACTTT.

This clonotype was picked up many times. V is TRBV27 and J is TRBJ1-5, with D tentatively TRBD1 (6 bases). CDR3 length equals 15 residues. V was pared by 3 bases and J by 4 bases, with 13 bases between. The germline gives CDR1 MNHEY, CDR2 SMNVEV (reference sequence). This CDR3 reads CASSFLGTNNQPQHF. CDR3 nucleotides: TGTGCCAGCAGTTTCTTGGGGACAAATAATCAGCCCCAGCATTTT.

This clonotype was found many times. The chain has TRBV28 and TRBJ2-7; D may correspond to TRBD1 or TRBD2 (7 bases each). V lost 3 bases and J lost 0, with 21 bases in between. The CDR3 extends over 18 amino acids. Germline V gives CDR1 MDHEN, CDR2 SYDVKM. CDR3: CASSLWVHRGGGSYEQYF. The DNA of the CDR3 is TGTGCCAGCAGTTTGTGGGTCCACAGGGGCGGGGGCTCCTACGAGCAGTACTTC.

This clonotype turned up a few times. The chain links TRBV12-3 or TRBV12-4 to TRBJ2-5; 8 bases agree with TRBD1. J was trimmed by 1 base and V by 4 bases; bases with no gene match: 5. The CDR3 spans 15 residues. The CDR3 DNA is TGTGCCAGCAGTTACGACAGGGGCGTCCAAGAGACCCAGTACTTC. Protein product: CASSYDRGVQETQYF.

At least ten counts were recorded for this clonotype. This chain uses TRBV28 with TRBJ1-1, with unresolved D. The germline CDR1 and CDR2 sequences are MDHEN and SYDVKM. Trimming pared 3 bases from V and 7 bases from J, leaving 9 bases between. The CDR3 has 12 residues. The CDR3 loop reads CASSFPSGEAFF. CDR3 sequence (DNA): TGTGCCAGCAGTTTCCCCAGCGGTGAAGCTTTCTTT.

This clonotype has ten or more counts. The chain is built from TRBV6-1 and TRBJ2-2; 9 bases agree with TRBD1. Trimming removed 6 bases from V and 3 bases from J; junction bases left unmatched: 5. The CDR3 extends over 15 amino acids. The germline V gene encodes CDR1 MNHNS and CDR2 SASEGT. The CDR3 DNA reads as TGTGCCAGCAGACCGGGACAGGGCGACACCGGGGAGCTGTTTTTT. Residues: CASRPGQGDTGELFF.

This clonotype was recorded a few times. The rearrangement uses TRBV7-2 and TRBJ1-2, with TRBD1 as a possible D gene (5 bases). Germline CDR1 SGHTA, CDR2 FQGNSA. This CDR3 is 15 amino acids long. Trimming removed 5 bases from V and 8 bases from J, with 21 bases in between. The CDR3 DNA sequence: TGTGCCAGCAGCCCCTGGGACGGAGCAACTGTCGGCTACACCTTC. This gives the protein CASSPWDGATVGYTF.

This clonotype was counted ten times or more. The V and J genes are TRBV6-1 and TRBJ1-5; D remains unclear. Germline CDR1 reads MNHNS; CDR2 reads SASEGT. The CDR3 loop spans 15 amino acids. V was trimmed by 2 bases and J by 5 bases, leaving 13 bases between them. This chain's CDR3 is CASSELGIYDQPQHF. The CDR3 nucleotides read TGTGCCAGCAGTGAATTGGGAATATACGATCAGCCCCAGCATTTT.

In its sample, this clonotype was seen many times. This rearrangement joins TRBV7-2 to TRBJ1-1, with D unresolved. The germline CDR1 and CDR2 sequences are SGHTA and FQGNSA. This CDR3 contains 13 residues. V was trimmed by 2 bases and J by 3 bases, leaving 7 bases between them. CDR3 coding DNA: TGTGCCAGCAGCTTATACGGGCACACTGAAGCTTTCTTT. This encodes CASSLYGHTEAFF.

This clonotype was recorded at least ten times. The chain has TRBV6-2 or TRBV6-3 and TRBJ1-2, with D maybe TRBD1 (5 bases). This CDR3 has 14 residues. V was trimmed by 6 bases and J by 0 bases, leaving 11 bases between them. Germline V lookup: CDR1 MNHEY, CDR2 SVGEGT. Here the CDR3 reads CASRKRQPNYGYTF. Written as DNA, the CDR3 is TGTGCCAGCAGAAAACGACAGCCTAACTATGGCTACACCTTC.

This chain links TRBV27 with TRBJ2-2; tentatively, D is TRBD2 (7 bases). V lost 3 bases to trimming and J lost 9 bases, with 17 bases between them. The CDR3 consists of 15 residues. Germline values: CDR1 MNHEY, CDR2 SMNVEV (reference sequence). The CDR3 protein is CASSLVGAGARELFF. The CDR3 DNA sequence: TGTGCCAGCAGTTTGGTAGGGGCGGGGGCCAGGGAGCTGTTTTTT.

This clonotype was picked up a small number of times. The chain joins TRBV12-3 or TRBV12-4 to TRBJ1-2; 7 bases line up with TRBD1. V gave up 6 bases and J gave up 4 bases; unmatched junction bases: 11. The CDR3 has 15 amino acids. CDR3 nucleotides: TGTGCCAGCAGCACTGGACAGGAACGTCGCTATGGCTACACCTTC. Amino acids: CASSTGQERRYGYTF.

This clonotype was picked up many times. V is TRBV4-3 and J is TRBJ1-5, with D possibly TRBD1 on 6 matching bases. Germline loops: CDR1 LGHNA, CDR2 YSLEER. The CDR3 contains 16 residues. The V end lost 4 bases, the J end lost 6 bases, and 19 bases lay between the germline ends. CDR3 DNA: TGCGCCAGCAGCCGAATACACAGGGCGAGCGGTCAGCCCCAGCATTTT. It specifies CASSRIHRASGQPQHF.

This clonotype was recorded many times. The V call is TRBV28, the J call TRBJ2-2; D gene ambiguous. The CDR3 has 14 residues. Germline V gene data show CDR1 as MDHEN and CDR2 as SYDVKM. V was shortened by 2 bases and J by 4 bases, with 8 bases between the two germline ends. CDR3 bases: TGTGCCAGCAGTTTACCCCCAATCACCGGGGAGCTGTTTTTT. It encodes CASSLPPITGELFF.